These 23 T cell receptor beta chains were sequenced from one sample in a study of cytomegalovirus exposure and HLA in healthy donors. With 60 Vbeta and 13 Jbeta primers, the PCR was carried out. Produced via immunoSEQ multiplex PCR; TCRdb's table is partial and in-frame only. The sample records 150,000 or so clones, almost 80% being singletons. The sequenced sample was PBMCs. Receptors were obtained from a woman in her forties or fifties in good health and CMV-seropositive.

This clone occurred a few times. V is TRBV28 and J is TRBJ1-1; D ambiguous. Between the trimmed V and J ends, which lost 3 bases and 3 bases, there was a span of 8 bases. The CDR3 has 13 residues. Germline V gives CDR1 MDHEN, CDR2 SYDVKM. This CDR3 is CASSFNRDTEAFF. The CDR3 region has the DNA TGTGCCAGCAGTTTCAACCGGGACACTGAAGCTTTCTTT.

The chain carries TRBV9 and TRBJ2-3; TRBD2 agrees at 10 bases. Trimming at V came to 2 bases and at J to 5 bases, leaving 11 bases not matched to a gene. The CDR3 runs 17 residues. Germline V CDR1 and CDR2: SGDLS, YYNGEE. In DNA form, the CDR3 reads TGTGCCAGCAGCGTGGGCCCTAGCGGGGGAGGGCAAGATACGCAGTATTTT. This sequence encodes CASSVGPSGGGQDTQYF.

This clone showed up just once. V and J are TRBV5-1 and TRBJ2-7, with 9 bases lining up with TRBD1. Germline assignment: CDR1 SGHRS and CDR2 YFSETQ. V lost 4 bases and J lost 4; bases outside the gene matches: 6. The length of the CDR3 is 14 residues. CDR3 protein: CASSPPGQGYEQYF. As DNA, the CDR3 is TGCGCCAGCAGCCCACCGGGACAGGGTTACGAGCAGTACTTC. Variable domain in full (rest from reference TRBV5-1 and TRBJ2-7): KAGVTQTPRYLIKTRGQQVTLSCSPISGHRSVSWYQQTPGQGLQFLFEYFSETQRNKGNFPGRFSGRQFSNSRSEMNVSTLELGDSALYLCASSPPGQGYEQYFGPGTRLTVT.

This clone was recorded a few times. This sample also contains other DNA sequences that code for the same CDR3. V and J are TRBV9 and TRBJ2-1; D remains unclear. The germline V gene has CDR1 SGDLS and CDR2 YYNGEE. Trimming took off 0 bases at V and 4 bases at J, with 8 bases between the two ends. This CDR3 comprises 14 residues. The CDR3 loop reads CASSVGGTYNEQFF. CDR3 DNA sequence: TGTGCCAGCAGCGTAGGCGGAACGTACAATGAGCAGTTCTTC.

This clone turned up a few times. One end of the junction varies from germline; a read error may be responsible. The CDR3 DNA sequence: TGTGCTAGCAGTGTCGGGCGGACTCTCCAAGAGACCCAGTACTTC. This encodes CASSVGRTLQETQYF. This sequence joins TRBV7-7 and TRBJ2-5, with a tentative D call TRBD2 (5 bases). From germline, CDR1 is SSHAT and CDR2 FNYEAQ (reference sequence). The CDR3 spans 15 residues.

The chain recombines TRBV29-1 with TRBJ2-6; 7 nucleotides match TRBD1. The CDR3 totals 15 residues. Germline CDR1 SQVTM, CDR2 ANQGSEA. V lost 4 bases to trimming and J lost 4 bases; unmatched junction nucleotides: 7. Here the CDR3 reads CSVAIQGKGANVLTF. DNA of the CDR3: TGCAGCGTTGCCATACAGGGGAAGGGGGCCAACGTCCTGACTTTC.

The chain employs TRBV29-1 and TRBJ1-2; possible D gene TRBD1, 5 bases. The V gene's germline CDR1 is SQVTM and CDR2 ANQGSEA. The V end lost 3 bases, the J end lost 4 bases, and 18 bases lay between the germline ends. CDR3 length equals 15 residues. CDR3 sequence (DNA): TGCAGCGTTGATAGTAGTGGCGACAGTACCTATGGCTACACCTTC. The encoded protein is CSVDSSGDSTYGYTF.

The J gene is TRBJ2-1, the V gene TRBV5-1, with TRBD2 as a possible D gene (5 bases). Germline V gene sequence: CDR1 SGHRS, CDR2 YFSETQ. The germline V and J ends were trimmed by 2 bases and 0 bases, with 18 bases remaining between them. CDR3 size: 18 residues. The CDR3 protein is CASSFGLRLASSYNEQFF. Written as DNA, the CDR3 is TGCGCCAGCAGCTTTGGGTTAAGGCTAGCCAGCTCCTACAATGAGCAGTTCTTC.

The J gene is TRBJ1-1, the V gene TRBV11-2; 8 bases match TRBD1. Germline V gene data show CDR1 as SGHAT and CDR2 as FQNNGV. The ends lost 3 bases at V and 4 bases at J; junction bases unmatched: 10. There are 16 residues in the CDR3. CDR3 nucleotide sequence: TGTGCCAGCAGCTTCGCTACTGTCCAGGGGGCCACTGAAGCTTTCTTT. This translates into CASSFATVQGATEAFF.

V gene TRBV15 combines with J gene TRBJ1-1; unclear D gene. The CDR3 contains 14 residues. V lost 2 bases and J 2 bases, leaving 9 bases between the germline ends. CDR1 and CDR2 from the germline V gene are LNHNV and YYDKDF (reference sequence). CDR3 in amino acids: CATSRPGLNTEAFF. CDR3 coding DNA: TGTGCCACCAGCAGACCAGGATTAAACACTGAAGCTTTCTTT.

The rearrangement uses TRBV27 and TRBJ2-7; 10 bases agree with TRBD2. The CDR3 extends over 15 amino acids. Losses at the gene ends were 5 bases for V and 2 bases for J; bases not matched to a gene: 6. In germline, CDR1 is MNHEY, CDR2 SMNVEV (reference sequence). CDR3: CASSASGGNTYEQYF. CDR3 coding DNA: TGTGCCAGCAGTGCTAGCGGGGGAAATACCTACGAGCAGTACTTC.

This clone was observed a single time. This chain connects TRBV7-3 to TRBJ2-3; 9 bases fit TRBD2. The V gene end was trimmed by 8 bases and the J gene end by 5 bases; junction bases not matched to a gene: 8. This CDR3 region has 14 residues. CDR1 is SGHTA and CDR2 is FQGTGA in the germline V gene. The CDR3 spells CASGAGGRGDTQYF. Here the CDR3 DNA reads TGTGCCAGCGGTGCCGGCGGGAGGGGAGATACGCAGTATTTT.

The chain links TRBV6-5 to TRBJ2-1, with 13 bases matching TRBD2. Trimming cost V 6 bases and J 6 bases; bases outside gene matches: 5. The CDR3 runs to 15 residues. The germline gives CDR1 MNHEY, CDR2 SVGAGI. CDR3 loop: CASRKTSGGANEQFF. The CDR3, as DNA: TGTGCCAGCAGAAAAACTAGCGGGGGGGCCAATGAGCAGTTCTTC.

This sequence joins TRBV19 and TRBJ1-5, with D unclear. The CDR3 runs 15 residues. Germline V gives CDR1 LNHDA, CDR2 SQIVND (reference sequence). Trimming stripped 4 bases from V and 0 bases from J, with 10 bases between. This chain's CDR3 is CASSTTHASNQPQHF. CDR3 DNA: TGTGCCAGTAGTACTACCCACGCTAGCAATCAGCCCCAGCATTTT.

This clone was seen just once. Other DNA sequences from this sample encode an identical CDR3 as well. The CDR3 DNA reads TGTGCCAGCAGCTTAAAGGCTAGCGGCGGGTACGAGCAGTACTTC. Residues: CASSLKASGGYEQYF. The genes are TRBV7-3 and TRBJ2-7; 7 nucleotides agree with TRBD2. With V trimmed by 1 base and J by 4 bases, 7 bases remained unmatched. Germline V lookup: CDR1 SGHTA, CDR2 FQGTGA. The CDR3 loop spans 15 amino acids.

This sequence joins TRBV2 and TRBJ1-5, with 12 bases fitting TRBD1. CDR3 length equals 16 residues. The V and J ends lost 2 bases and 7 bases, in that order; junction bases with no gene match: 6. Germline CDR1 is SNHLY and CDR2 is FYNNEI. The CDR3 spells CASSELGQGAWQPQHF. In nucleotides, the CDR3 is TGTGCCAGCAGTGAATTGGGACAGGGGGCATGGCAGCCCCAGCATTTT.

The chain is built from TRBV6-1 and TRBJ2-7; 8 nucleotides line up with TRBD1. Germline V gene data show CDR1 as MNHNS and CDR2 as SASEGT. This CDR3 region has 15 residues. The V gene end was trimmed by 0 bases and the J gene end by 4 bases; junction bases not matched to a gene: 5. In DNA, the CDR3 is TGTGCCAGCAGTGAAGCGCACGGACAGGGTTACGAGCAGTACTTC. Its protein product is CASSEAHGQGYEQYF.

The CDR3 nucleotides read TGTGCCAGCACCCGTGGGCGGGAGGGACCCCTCGGGAATGAGCAGTTCTTC. Encoded protein: CASTRGREGPLGNEQFF. The genes are TRBV9 and TRBJ2-1, with 9 bases aligning to TRBD2. Germline CDR1 reads SGDLS; CDR2 reads YYNGEE. There are 17 residues in the CDR3. Unmatched junction bases numbered 17, after V lost 6 bases and J lost 7 bases.

The DNA of the CDR3 is TGTGCCAGCAGCTTAATCCCGGTGCAGAACACTGAAGCTTTCTTT. It specifies CASSLIPVQNTEAFF. V is TRBV11-2 and J is TRBJ1-1; D gene uncertain. Deletions cut 2 bases from V and 1 base from J, with 11 bases between. Germline CDR1 SGHAT, CDR2 FQNNGV. The CDR3 covers 15 residues.

V is TRBV28 and J is TRBJ2-7, with 12 bases lining up with TRBD2. With V trimmed by 7 bases and J by 1 base, 14 bases remained unmatched. The CDR3 has 18 amino acids. In germline, CDR1 is MDHEN, CDR2 SYDVKM. The CDR3, as DNA: TGTGCCAGCACCTCCGGACTAGCGGGGAGGTGGAGGTCCTACGAGCAGTACTTC. It yields the protein CASTSGLAGRWRSYEQYF. Based on the CDR3 plus reference TRBV28 and TRBJ2-7, the full variable domain is DVKVTQSSRYLVKRTGEKVFLECVQDMDHENMFWYRQDPGLGLRLIYFSYDVKMKEKGDIPEGYSVSREKKERFSLILESASTNQTSMYLCASTSGLAGRWRSYEQYFGPGTRLTVT.

This clone was counted once. The chain links TRBV7-8 to TRBJ1-2; no reliable D call. V was shortened by 1 base and J by 4 bases, with 10 bases between the two germline ends. CDR1 is SGHVS and CDR2 is FQNEAQ in the germline V gene. CDR3 length: 14 residues. The CDR3 loop is CASSLGYSGYGYTF. Here the CDR3 DNA reads TGTGCCAGCAGCTTAGGATATTCAGGCTATGGCTACACCTTC. Full variable domain (missing parts from reference TRBV7-8 and TRBJ1-2): GAGVSQSPRYKVAKRGQDVALRCDPISGHVSLFWYQQALGQGPEFLTYFQNEAQLDKSGLPSDRFFAERPEGSVSTLKIQRTQQEDSAVYLCASSLGYSGYGYTFGSGTRLTVV.

As DNA, the CDR3 is TGTGCCAGTACCCCCCCGTACCACACCGTTCGACAGGGGAGGAACACTGAAGCTTTCTTT. Protein product: CASTPPYHTVRQGRNTEAFF. The gene calls are TRBV19 and TRBJ1-1; 8 nucleotides line up with TRBD1. V shed 7 bases and J 1 base; nucleotides not matched to a gene: 23. The CDR3 covers 20 residues. Germline values: CDR1 LNHDA, CDR2 SQIVND (reference sequence).

This clone occurred once. The chain joins TRBV4-3 to TRBJ1-2; TRBD1 might be the D (5 bases). The CDR3 is 15 residues long. V lost 0 bases, J lost 4 bases, and 12 bases lay in between. From germline, CDR1 is LGHNA and CDR2 YSLEER. The CDR3 spells CASSQDLGVSYGYTF. The CDR3 DNA follows: TGCGCCAGCAGCCAAGATCTAGGGGTGAGCTATGGCTACACCTTC.